The 10 T cell receptor beta chains below all came from one sample that was sequenced in a study of blood T cell repertoires in COVID-19. Using immunoSEQ multiplex PCR, the repertoire was profiled, and TCRdb retains in-frame clones only, with some absent. In the table there are about 410,000 clones, approximately 90% of which are singletons. Source material: peripheral blood. The origin of the receptors is a woman in her forties with COVID-19, enrolled during active disease.

This clone occurred a few times. This chain uses TRBV7-2 with TRBJ1-2; the D is unclear. This CDR3 spans 16 amino acids. Germline V gene data show CDR1 as SGHTA and CDR2 as FQGNSA. With 2 bases removed from V and 4 bases from J, the gap between germline ends came to 17 bases. The CDR3 nucleotides are TGTGCCAGCAGCTTAATTTCGAGGGTGGTCTCCTATGGCTACACCTTC. As protein: CASSLISRVVSYGYTF.

Worth noting for this clone: The junction differs from germline at one of its ends, possibly a read error. The genes are TRBV4-1 and TRBJ2-2; 10 nucleotides match TRBD2. Germline V gene sequence: CDR1 MGHRA, CDR2 YSYEKL. This CDR3 has 17 amino acids. CDR3 sequence (DNA): TGCGCCAGCAGCCAAGATCGGGGAGCGGGGGGGCCCCGGGGAGCTGTTTTT. Its translation: CASSQDRGAGGPRGAVF.

This sequence joins TRBV12-3 or TRBV12-4 and TRBJ2-6; D is undetermined. CDR3 length equals 13 residues. V lost 3 bases and J 7 bases, leaving 7 bases between the germline ends. CDR3 protein: CASSLARANVLTF. Written as DNA, the CDR3 is TGTGCCAGCAGTTTGGCCCGCGCCAACGTCCTGACTTTC.

In this sample, this clone turned up a few times. V gene TRBV18 combines with J gene TRBJ1-5, with TRBD1 matching over 8 bases. CDR3 size: 15 residues. The V segment lost 6 bases and the J segment 7 bases; nucleotides outside the gene matches: 11. Germline V gives CDR1 KGHSH, CDR2 LQKENI. The CDR3 bases are TGTGCCAGCTCCCAAGACGACAGGGGATGGCAGCCCCAGCATTTT. Amino acids: CASSQDDRGWQPQHF.

The gene calls are TRBV11-2 and TRBJ1-6; possible D gene TRBD1, 5 bases. Trimming cost V 5 bases and J 7 bases, with 15 bases left between them. The germline gives CDR1 SGHAT, CDR2 FQNNGV. The CDR3 consists of 15 residues. The CDR3 nucleotides read TGTGCCAGCAGCCCCCCGGGACTGCGAAATTCACCCCTCCACTTT. Translating it yields CASSPPGLRNSPLHF.

The V call is TRBV24-1, the J call TRBJ1-5; 7 bases are a match to TRBD1. J was trimmed by 4 bases and V by 7 bases; bases with no gene match: 3. Per the germline V gene, CDR1 is KGHDR and CDR2 is SFDVKD. CDR3 length equals 13 residues. The CDR3 loop reads CATRGQMNQPQHF. The CDR3 DNA reads TGTGCCACCAGGGGACAGATGAATCAGCCCCAGCATTTT.

The chain links TRBV7-2 to TRBJ1-3; the D is unclear. The germline V and J ends were trimmed by 1 base and 1 base, with 11 bases remaining between them. Per the germline V gene, CDR1 is SGHTA and CDR2 is FQGNSA. This CDR3 is built from 16 residues. CDR3 in DNA: TGTGCCAGCAGCTTAGTCGCGACGGAGTCTGGAAACACCATATATTTT. As protein: CASSLVATESGNTIYF.

The rearrangement uses TRBV5-1 and TRBJ2-6; weak D call: TRBD1 (7 bases). There are 19 residues in the CDR3. The germline V gene encodes CDR1 SGHRS and CDR2 YFSETQ. V was pared by 3 bases and J by 2 bases, with 21 bases between. The CDR3 sequence is CASSSPRGTEGTGANVLTF. The CDR3 DNA reads as TGCGCCAGCAGCTCTCCCCGCGGGACAGAAGGGACTGGGGCCAACGTCCTGACTTTC.

The chain uses TRBV6-4 and TRBJ2-7, with D possibly TRBD1 on 5 matching bases. CDR3 length: 18 residues. V was trimmed by 2 bases and J by 0 bases, leaving 20 bases between them. CDR1 is MRHNA, CDR2 SNTAGT, per germline. The CDR3 protein is CASSDLQKDRMDSYEQYF. CDR3 nucleotides: TGTGCCAGCAGTGACCTACAAAAAGACAGAATGGACTCCTACGAGCAGTACTTC.

The CDR3 region is CASSLALAGAYNEQFF. CDR3 sequence (DNA): TGCGCCAGCAGCCTAGCCCTAGCGGGGGCCTACAATGAGCAGTTCTTC. V is TRBV4-1 and J is TRBJ2-1; 10 positions agree with TRBD2. Germline V CDR1 and CDR2: MGHRA, YSYEKL. The CDR3 contains 16 residues. V dropped 4 bases and J dropped 2; count of bases not matched to a gene: 5.